This T cell receptor (beta chain) was observed in a study of blood T cell repertoires in COVID-19. About the study: The analysed material was cDNA or gDNA that came from T cells, B-cell-depleted T cells, or PBMCs.

Authors' methods: Researchers report that nucleated cell counts were estimated from reference gene primer amplification. The table came from immunoSEQ multiplex PCR; TCRdb's copy has only in-frame clones and leaves some out. That table supplies the V and J calls and clone size; D and trimming were determined from the DNA. The sample includes 160,000 or so clones, more than 80% of them seen just once. Germline-derived CDR1 and CDR2 are MNHEY and SMNVEV (reference sequence). The ends were cut back, 1 base at V and 5 bases at J, with 14 bases in the middle. The CDR3 contains 15 residues. This sequence originates from a woman aged 40-49 years with acute or convalescent COVID-19. The sample consisted of peripheral blood. The V and J genes are TRBV27 and TRBJ2-5; the D gene is possibly TRBD1 (5 bases). Written as DNA, the CDR3 is TGTGCCAGCAGTTTATATGGGGCGCCCCGGGAGACCCAGTACTTC. This encodes CASSLYGAPRETQYF.